This TCR beta chain was obtained from a study of T-cell reconstitution after alpha-beta-depleted transplantation in children. Preparing the TCRbeta library involved the use of unique molecular identifiers. TCRdb re-analysed the PCR reads in MiXCR, keeping a single row per CDR3 protein. In the table there are about 440,000 distinct CDR3 sequences, approximately 42% of which are singletons. Looked up from germline, CDR1 is SGHRS and CDR2 is YFSETQ. This CDR3 comprises 16 residues. J lost 0 bases, V lost 4 bases, and 7 bases had no gene match. The chain joins TRBV5-1 to TRBJ2-1, with 7 bases lining up with TRBD2. The source of this sequence is a girl aged 2-10 years with aplastic anemia, due to receive a stem cell transplant. The input for sequencing was PBMCs, taken before TCRalphabeta/CD19-depleted stem cell transplant. DNA for the CDR3: TGCGCCAGCAGCCTTAGCGGGCAAAGCTCCTACAATGAGCAGTTCTTC. Its protein product is CASSLSGQSSYNEQFF.